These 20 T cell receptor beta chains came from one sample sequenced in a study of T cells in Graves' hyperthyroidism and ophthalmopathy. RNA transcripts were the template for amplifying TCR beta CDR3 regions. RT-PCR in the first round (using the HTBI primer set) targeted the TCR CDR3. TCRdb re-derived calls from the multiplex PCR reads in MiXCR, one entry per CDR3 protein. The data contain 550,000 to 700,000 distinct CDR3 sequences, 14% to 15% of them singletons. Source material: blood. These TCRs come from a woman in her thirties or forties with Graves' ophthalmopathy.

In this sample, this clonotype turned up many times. This chain's CDR3 is CASSARPLNQPQHF. The CDR3 DNA sequence: TGTGCCAGCAGTGCCCGGCCCCTCAATCAGCCCCAGCATTTT. The gene calls are TRBV28 and TRBJ1-5, with unresolved D. Deletions cut 5 bases from V and 3 bases from J, with 11 bases between. The CDR3 sequence is 14 residues long. CDR1 and CDR2 from the germline V gene are MDHEN and SYDVKM.

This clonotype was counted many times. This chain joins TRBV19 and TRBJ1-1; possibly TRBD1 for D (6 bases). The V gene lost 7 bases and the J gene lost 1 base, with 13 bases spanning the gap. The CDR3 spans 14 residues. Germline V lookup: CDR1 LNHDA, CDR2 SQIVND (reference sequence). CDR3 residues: CASTEGGWNTEAFF. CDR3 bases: TGTGCCAGTACGGAGGGGGGTTGGAACACTGAAGCTTTCTTT.

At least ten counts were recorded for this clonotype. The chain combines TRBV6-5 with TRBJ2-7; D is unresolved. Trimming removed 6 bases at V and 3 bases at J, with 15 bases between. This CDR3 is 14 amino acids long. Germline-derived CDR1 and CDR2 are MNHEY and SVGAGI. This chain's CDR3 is CASSSETWGYEQYF. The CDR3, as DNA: TGTGCCAGCAGCTCGGAAACGTGGGGCTACGAGCAGTACTTC.

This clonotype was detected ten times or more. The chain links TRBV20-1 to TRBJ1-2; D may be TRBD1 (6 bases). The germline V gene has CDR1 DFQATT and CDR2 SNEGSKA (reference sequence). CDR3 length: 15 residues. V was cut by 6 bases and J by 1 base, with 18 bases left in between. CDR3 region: CSAFDRRRLNYGYTF. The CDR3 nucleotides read TGCAGTGCCTTCGACAGGCGGAGGCTTAACTATGGCTACACCTTC.

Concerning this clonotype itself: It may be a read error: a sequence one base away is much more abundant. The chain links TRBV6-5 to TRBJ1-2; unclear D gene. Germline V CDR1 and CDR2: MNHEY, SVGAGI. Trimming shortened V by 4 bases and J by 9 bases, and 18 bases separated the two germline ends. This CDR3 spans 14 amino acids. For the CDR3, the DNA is TGTGCCAGCAGTTTCCTGGACGCAGGTCGGAGCTACACCTTC. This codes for CASSFLDAGRSYTF.

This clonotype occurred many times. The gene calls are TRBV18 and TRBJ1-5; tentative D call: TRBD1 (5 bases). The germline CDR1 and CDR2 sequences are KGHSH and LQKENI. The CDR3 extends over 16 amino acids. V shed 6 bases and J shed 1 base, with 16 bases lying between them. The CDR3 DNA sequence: TGTGCCAGCTCTCTGGGGACGGTGGGCAGCAATCAGCCCCAGCATTTT. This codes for CASSLGTVGSNQPQHF.

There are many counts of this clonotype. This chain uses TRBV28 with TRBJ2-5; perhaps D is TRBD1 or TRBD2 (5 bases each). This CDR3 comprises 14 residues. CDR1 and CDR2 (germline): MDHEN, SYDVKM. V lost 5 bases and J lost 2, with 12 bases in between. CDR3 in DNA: TGTGCCAGCAGTGGGACCCGGGGACAAGAGACCCAGTACTTC. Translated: CASSGTRGQETQYF. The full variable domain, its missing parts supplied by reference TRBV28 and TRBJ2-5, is DVKVTQSSRYLVKRTGEKVFLECVQDMDHENMFWYRQDPGLGLRLIYFSYDVKMKEKGDIPEGYSVSREKKERFSLILESASTNQTSMYLCASSGTRGQETQYFGPGTRLLVL.

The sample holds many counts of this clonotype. The DNA for the CDR3 is TGTGCCAGCAGTTCACAGGGCGGTGGAGGCTACACCTTC. The encoded protein is CASSSQGGGGYTF. The chain uses TRBV28 and TRBJ1-2, with D tentatively TRBD1 (6 bases). The germline V gene has CDR1 MDHEN and CDR2 SYDVKM. Trimming shortened V by 4 bases and J by 8 bases, and 14 bases separated the two germline ends. The CDR3 extends over 13 amino acids.

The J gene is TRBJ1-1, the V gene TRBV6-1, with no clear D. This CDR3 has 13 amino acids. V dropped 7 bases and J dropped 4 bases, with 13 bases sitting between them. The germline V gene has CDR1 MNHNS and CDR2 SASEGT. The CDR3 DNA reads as TGTGCCAGCACCCCGGGCGGGGTCACTGAAGCTTTCTTT. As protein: CASTPGGVTEAFF.

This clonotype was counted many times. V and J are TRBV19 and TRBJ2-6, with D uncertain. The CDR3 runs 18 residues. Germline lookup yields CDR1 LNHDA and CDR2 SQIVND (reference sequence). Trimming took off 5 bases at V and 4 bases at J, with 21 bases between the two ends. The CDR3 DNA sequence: TGTGCCAGTAGTGTTGCCGGGCCGACTCTTACGGGGGCCAACGTCCTGACTTTC. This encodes CASSVAGPTLTGANVLTF.

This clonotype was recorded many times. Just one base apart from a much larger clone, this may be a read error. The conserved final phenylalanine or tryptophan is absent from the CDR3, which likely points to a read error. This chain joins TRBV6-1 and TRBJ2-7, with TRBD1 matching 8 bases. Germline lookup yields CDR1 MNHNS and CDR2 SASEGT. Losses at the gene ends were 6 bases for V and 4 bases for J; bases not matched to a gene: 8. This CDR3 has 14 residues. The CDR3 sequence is CASSTDRAGYEQYL. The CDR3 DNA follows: TGTGCCAGCAGCACGGACAGGGCTGGGTACGAGCAGTACCTC.

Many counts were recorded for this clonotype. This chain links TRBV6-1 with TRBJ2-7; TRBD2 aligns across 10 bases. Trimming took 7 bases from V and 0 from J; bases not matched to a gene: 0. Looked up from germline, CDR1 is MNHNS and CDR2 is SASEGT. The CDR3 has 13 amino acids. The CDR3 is CASKREGSYEQYF. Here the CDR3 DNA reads TGTGCCAGCAAGCGGGAGGGCTCCTACGAGCAGTACTTC.

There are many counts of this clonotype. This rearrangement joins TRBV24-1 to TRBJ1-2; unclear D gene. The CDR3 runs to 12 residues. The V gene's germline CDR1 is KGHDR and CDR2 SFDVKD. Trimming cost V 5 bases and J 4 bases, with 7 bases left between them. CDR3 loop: CATSAAGYGYTF. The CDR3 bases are TGTGCCACCAGTGCCGCGGGCTATGGCTACACCTTC.

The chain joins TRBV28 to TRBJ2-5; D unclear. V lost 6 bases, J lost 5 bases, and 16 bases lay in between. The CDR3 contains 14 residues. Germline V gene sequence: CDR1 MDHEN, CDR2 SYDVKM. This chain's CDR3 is CASSLPATFETQYF. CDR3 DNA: TGTGCCAGCAGCTTACCAGCGACATTTGAGACCCAGTACTTC. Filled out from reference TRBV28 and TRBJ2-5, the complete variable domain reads DVKVTQSSRYLVKRTGEKVFLECVQDMDHENMFWYRQDPGLGLRLIYFSYDVKMKEKGDIPEGYSVSREKKERFSLILESASTNQTSMYLCASSLPATFETQYFGPGTRLLVL.

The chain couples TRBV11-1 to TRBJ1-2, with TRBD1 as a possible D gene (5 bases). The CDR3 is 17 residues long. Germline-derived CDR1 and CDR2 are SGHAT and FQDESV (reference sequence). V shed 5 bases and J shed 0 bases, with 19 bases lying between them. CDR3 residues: CASSSPRAASANYGYTF. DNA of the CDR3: TGTGCCAGCAGCAGCCCCAGGGCAGCGTCAGCTAACTATGGCTACACCTTC.

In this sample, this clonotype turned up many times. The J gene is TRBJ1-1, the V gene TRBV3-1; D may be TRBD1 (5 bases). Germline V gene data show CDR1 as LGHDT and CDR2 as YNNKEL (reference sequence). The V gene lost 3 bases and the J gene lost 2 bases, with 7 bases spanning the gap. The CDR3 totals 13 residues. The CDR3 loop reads CASSQDINTEAFF. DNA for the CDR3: TGTGCCAGCAGCCAGGACATCAACACTGAAGCTTTCTTT.

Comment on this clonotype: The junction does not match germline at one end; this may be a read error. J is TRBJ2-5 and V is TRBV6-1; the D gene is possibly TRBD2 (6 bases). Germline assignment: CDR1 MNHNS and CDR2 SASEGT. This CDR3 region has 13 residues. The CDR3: CTSMDYLQETQYF. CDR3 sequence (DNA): TGTACCAGCATGGACTACTTACAAGAGACCCAGTACTTC.

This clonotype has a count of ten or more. The CDR3 bases are TGTGCCAGCAGTGAATATATCGGCGGTAGGCAGGGGGGTCGGTACGAGCAGTACTTC. Translation gives CASSEYIGGRQGGRYEQYF. The chain has TRBV25-1 and TRBJ2-7, with a possible D match to TRBD1 (7 bases). CDR3 size: 19 residues. Trimming took 0 bases from V and 4 from J, leaving 25 bases between them. The germline gives CDR1 MGHDK, CDR2 SYGVNS.

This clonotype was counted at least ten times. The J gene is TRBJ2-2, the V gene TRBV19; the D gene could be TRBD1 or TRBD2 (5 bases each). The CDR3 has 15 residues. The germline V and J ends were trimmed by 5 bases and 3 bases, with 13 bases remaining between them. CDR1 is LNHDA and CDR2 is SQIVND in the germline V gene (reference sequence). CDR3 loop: CASSPRDGHTGELFF. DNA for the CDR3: TGTGCCAGTAGTCCGAGGGACGGCCACACCGGGGAGCTGTTTTTT.

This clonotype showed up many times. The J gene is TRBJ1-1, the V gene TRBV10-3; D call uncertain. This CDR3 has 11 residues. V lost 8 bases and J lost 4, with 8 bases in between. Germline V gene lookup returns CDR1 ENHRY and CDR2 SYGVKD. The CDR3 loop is CAIGRGTEAFF. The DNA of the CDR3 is TGTGCCATCGGGAGAGGCACTGAAGCTTTCTTT.